Listed below are T cell receptor beta chains from one sample, sequenced in a study of chemoradiotherapy in HPV16-positive cancers. Clones were sequenced by immunoSEQ multiplex PCR, and TCRdb holds only the in-frame ones, with some missing. This table holds roughly 20,000 clones, approximately 88% found once. Sequencing was performed on blood, taken from a patient who underwent chemoradiotherapy. Receptors originate from a human donor with HPV-associated anogenital cancer. CDR3s include the opening cysteine and the closing phenylalanine or tryptophan. The order of the fields is J gene, CDR3 length, D gene, V gene, clone size, CDR3 protein, CDR3 DNA. D genes are given only for firm matches. Clone size is shown for a subset of rows, as once, few, many or a class of expanded clone.

TRBJ1-1,17,.,TRBV19,.,CASSSRIRQGGNTEAFF,TGTGCCAGTAGTTCTCGAATTCGGCAGGGCGGTAACACTGAAGCTTTCTTT
TRBJ2-6,14,.,TRBV5-4,.,CASSYETGANVLTF,TGTGCCAGCAGCTACGAAACTGGGGCCAACGTCCTGACTTTC
TRBJ1-2,15,TRBD1,TRBV11-2,.,CASRKVGGQNYGYTF,TGTGCCAGCAGAAAAGTAGGGGGCCAGAACTATGGCTACACCTTC
TRBJ2-7,13,TRBD1,TRBV19,.,CASTEGGRHEQYF,TGTGCCAGTACCGAAGGGGGCAGACACGAGCAGTACTTC
TRBJ2-6,17,.,TRBV7-9,.,CASSFRGRDSGANVLTF,TGTGCCAGCAGCTTTAGGGGTCGCGACTCTGGGGCCAACGTCCTGACTTTC
TRBJ2-2,14,TRBD2,TRBV7-6,.,CASKSGKNTGELFF,TGTGCCAGCAAGAGCGGGAAGAACACCGGGGAGCTGTTTTTT
TRBJ1-1,14,.,TRBV5-1,few,CASSFGREDTEAFF,TGCGCCAGCAGCTTCGGGAGGGAAGACACTGAAGCTTTCTTT
TRBJ2-2,13,TRBD1,TRBV7-3,.,CASSQQGDGELFF,TGTGCCAGCAGCCAACAGGGGGACGGGGAGCTGTTTTTT
TRBJ1-5,16,.,TRBV28,.,CASSFPSRRYKDAQHF,TGTGCCAGCAGTTTTCCCAGCAGGCGTTATAAGGATGCCCAGCATTTT
TRBJ2-1,20,TRBD1,TRBV18,.,CASSPYIRQGASPRDNEQFF,TGTGCCAGCTCACCCTACATAAGACAGGGGGCTTCACCCCGGGACAATGAGCAGTTCTTC
TRBJ1-2,15,.,TRBV11-2,.,CASSPFGRSPYGYTF,TGTGCCAGCAGCCCCTTCGGCAGGTCGCCCTATGGCTACACCTTC
TRBJ1-1,15,.,TRBV14,.,CASSQVSNRVTEAFF,TGTGCCAGCAGCCAGGTGTCCAACAGGGTAACTGAAGCTTTCTTT
TRBJ1-5,13,.,TRBV4-1,.,CASSGEGNQPQHF,TGCGCCAGCAGCGGCGAAGGGAATCAGCCCCAGCATTTT
TRBJ2-6,17,.,TRBV15,few,CATSRDGPGSGANVLTF,TGTGCCACCAGCAGAGATGGACCAGGGTCTGGGGCCAACGTCCTGACTTTC
TRBJ2-7,13,.,TRBV7-6,.,CASSLSSRYEQYF,TGTGCCAGCAGCTTAAGTTCTAGATACGAGCAGTACTTC
TRBJ2-7,14,.,TRBV5-4,.,CASSLQGVSSEQYF,TGTGCCAGCAGCTTACAGGGTGTAAGCAGCGAGCAGTACTTC
TRBJ2-7,16,.,TRBV4-1,.,CASSHPDPTRLGEQYF,TGCGCCAGCAGCCACCCAGACCCCACCCGGTTGGGGGAGCAGTACTTC
TRBJ2-3,17,.,TRBV11-3,.,CASSLTGGTSSTDTQYF,TGTGCCAGCAGCTTAACTGGCGGAACGTCTAGCACAGATACGCAGTATTTT
TRBJ1-2,13,.,TRBV18,.,CASSPASYYGYTF,TGTGCCAGCTCACCAGCCAGCTACTATGGCTACACCTTC
TRBJ2-7,17,TRBD1,TRBV27,.,CASSLIQYRDRGYEQYF,TGTGCCAGCAGCTTGATCCAGTACCGGGACAGGGGCTACGAGCAGTACTTC
TRBJ2-3,15,TRBD2,TRBV5-4,.,CASSLAGESTDTQYF,TGTGCCAGCAGTTTAGCGGGGGAGAGCACAGATACGCAGTATTTT
TRBJ2-7,13,.,TRBV10-1,.,CASSVSATGEQYF,TGCGCCAGCAGTGTGTCAGCGACCGGCGAGCAGTACTTC
TRBJ1-5,15,.,TRBV7-2,.,CASSLGAGSNQPQHF,TGTGCCAGCAGCTTGGGCGCGGGGAGCAATCAGCCCCAGCATTTT
TRBJ1-1,16,.,TRBV19,.,CASSIEESKLVHEAFF,TGTGCCAGTAGTATTGAAGAGTCGAAATTGGTCCATGAAGCTTTCTTT
TRBJ2-5,15,TRBD2,TRBV6-6,.,CASSHGGTPQETQYF,TGTGCCAGCAGCCACGGGGGGACTCCCCAAGAGACCCAGTACTTC
TRBJ2-5,12,.,TRBV18,.,CASSTGIETQYF,TGTGCCAGCTCGACAGGCATTGAGACCCAGTACTTC
TRBJ2-3,15,TRBD2,TRBV6-1,few,CASSEERGGTDTQYF,TGTGCCAGCAGTGAAGAGCGGGGGGGCACAGATACGCAGTATTTT
TRBJ1-1,16,TRBD1,TRBV12-5,few,CASGLVSGGPNTEAFF,TGTGCTAGTGGTTTGGTATCAGGGGGCCCGAACACTGAAGCTTTCTTT
TRBJ2-7,12,.,TRBV5-4,.,CATEREGYEQYF,TGTGCCACCGAGCGTGAGGGCTACGAGCAGTACTTC
TRBJ2-1,15,.,TRBV9,.,CASSETSLGLNEQFF,TGTGCCAGCAGCGAGACATCACTGGGGCTCAATGAGCAGTTCTTC
TRBJ2-4,15,.,TRBV7-3,.,CASSLTGGAKNIQYF,TGTGCCAGCAGCTTAACAGGGGGAGCCAAAAACATTCAGTACTTC
TRBJ2-7,14,TRBD2,TRBV7-6,.,CASSLGLAQGEQYF,TGTGCCAGCAGCCTGGGACTAGCCCAAGGCGAGCAGTACTTC
TRBJ2-7,17,TRBD2,TRBV7-8,.,CASSLAGRGRTVYEQYF,TGTGCCAGCAGCTTAGCGGGGAGGGGCCGGACGGTCTACGAGCAGTACTTC
TRBJ1-1,13,.,TRBV7-6,.,CASSLARNTEAFF,TGTGCCAGCAGCTTAGCGCGGAACACTGAAGCTTTCTTT
TRBJ2-1,11,.,TRBV6-5,.,CASRVGNEQFF,TGTGCCAGCAGGGTGGGCAATGAGCAGTTCTTC
TRBJ2-3,16,.,TRBV19,.,CASRQGDSGLRDTQYF,TGTGCCAGTAGACAGGGAGATAGCGGGCTTAGAGATACGCAGTATTTT
TRBJ2-7,14,TRBD1,TRBV5-1,once,CASHEDRGGDEQYF,TGCGCCAGCCACGAGGACAGGGGTGGCGACGAGCAGTACTTC
TRBJ1-1,15,TRBD1,TRBV28,.,CASSLGQGFRTEAFF,TGTGCCAGCAGTTTAGGACAGGGGTTTAGGACTGAAGCTTTCTTT
TRBJ2-7,14,TRBD1,TRBV27,.,CASSFRTGGYEQYF,TGTGCCAGCAGTTTTAGGACAGGGGGTTACGAGCAGTACTTC
TRBJ1-4,13,TRBD1,TRBV27,.,CASSARTGEKLFF,TGTGCCAGCAGTGCCCGGACAGGGGAAAAACTGTTTTTT
TRBJ2-7,14,.,TRBV18,.,CASSPPVRTYEQYF,TGTGCCAGCTCACCACCGGTCAGGACCTACGAGCAGTACTTC
TRBJ2-1,14,.,TRBV2,.,CASTKDTLRNEQFF,TGTGCCAGCACCAAGGACACCCTCCGAAATGAGCAGTTCTTC
TRBJ1-2,13,.,TRBV2,.,CASRDFSVYGHTF,TGTGCCAGCAGGGATTTCAGCGTCTATGGCCACACCTTC
TRBJ2-2,14,.,TRBV7-3,.,CASSPGPNTGELFF,TGTGCCAGCAGCCCGGGACCCAACACCGGGGAGCTGTTTTTT
TRBJ2-7,15,TRBD2,TRBV5-6,.,CASSWVAGHSYEQYF,TGTGCCAGCAGCTGGGTAGCGGGTCACTCCTACGAGCAGTACTTC
TRBJ2-1,15,TRBD2,TRBV7-2,.,CASSLIGLANNEQFF,TGTGCCAGCAGCTTAATAGGACTAGCTAACAATGAGCAGTTCTTC
TRBJ2-1,15,TRBD2,TRBV5-1,.,CASSFAGLAGNEQFF,TGCGCCAGCAGCTTTGCAGGACTAGCGGGCAATGAGCAGTTCTTC
TRBJ1-1,13,TRBD1,TRBV7-2,.,CASSRGRSTEAFF,TGTGCCAGCAGCAGGGGGCGCAGCACTGAAGCTTTCTTT
TRBJ2-7,15,.,TRBV2,.,CASSSGRDNLYEQYF,TGTGCCAGCTCTTCGGGACGGGATAATCTCTACGAGCAGTACTTC
TRBJ2-5,13,.,TRBV11-1,.,CASSLDREETQYF,TGTGCCAGCAGCCTCGACAGAGAAGAGACCCAGTACTTC
TRBJ1-1,15,.,TRBV5-6,.,CASSLTMFATGTGFF,.
TRBJ1-1,11,.,TRBV19,.,CAGSDGEEAFF,TGTGCCGGATCTGACGGGGAGGAAGCTTTCTTT
TRBJ2-1,16,TRBD2,TRBV5-1,.,CASSLTSGGASNEQFF,TGCGCCAGCAGCCTGACTAGCGGGGGGGCCTCCAATGAGCAGTTCTTC
TRBJ1-1,14,TRBD1,TRBV7-3,.,CASSLQGADTEAFF,TGTGCCAGCAGCTTACAGGGGGCGGACACTGAAGCTTTCTTT
TRBJ1-2,12,.,TRBV11-2,few,CASSYPGRGYTF,TGTGCCAGCAGCTACCCCGGCCGGGGCTACACCTTC